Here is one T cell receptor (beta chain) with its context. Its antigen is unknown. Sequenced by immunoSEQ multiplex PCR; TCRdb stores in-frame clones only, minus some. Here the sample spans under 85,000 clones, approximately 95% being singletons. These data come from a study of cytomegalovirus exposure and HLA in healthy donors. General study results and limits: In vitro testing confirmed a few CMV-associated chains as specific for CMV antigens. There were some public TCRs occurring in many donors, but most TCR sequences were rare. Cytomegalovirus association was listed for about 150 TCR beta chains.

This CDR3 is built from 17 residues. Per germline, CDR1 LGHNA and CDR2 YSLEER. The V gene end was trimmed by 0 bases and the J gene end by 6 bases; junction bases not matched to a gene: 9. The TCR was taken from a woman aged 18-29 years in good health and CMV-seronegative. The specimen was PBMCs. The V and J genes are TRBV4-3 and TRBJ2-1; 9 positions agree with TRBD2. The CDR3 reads CASSQEVGGGVLNEQFF. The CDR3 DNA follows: TGCGCCAGCAGCCAAGAGGTGGGCGGGGGGGTTCTCAATGAGCAGTTCTTC.